This T cell receptor beta chain derives from a study of shared clonotypes between healthy human individuals. Study-wide context: Plates per donor: three CD4 naive, three CD4 memory, two CD8 naive, one CD8 memory.

Per the original methods: Junction-only sequences without quality scores were provided by ImmunoSEQ, so filtering was different. The method was immunoSEQ multiplex PCR; TCRdb's version includes in-frame clones alone and lacks a portion of them. V and J calls and clone size come straight from that table; D and trimming were deduced from the DNA. The sample carries roughly 330,000 clones, around 74% recorded once. Broader study findings: It was anticipated that sequencing depth would influence how many clonotypes donors shared. Since donors were few, the genetic and exposure-history diversity represented was limited.

V gave up 5 bases and J gave up 0 bases; unmatched junction bases: 6. This CDR3 has 15 residues. Per the germline V gene, CDR1 is SNHLY and CDR2 is FYNNEI. Note on this clone: What it binds is unknown.

This receptor was taken from a man younger than 40 in good health. The chain employs TRBV2 and TRBJ2-5; 7 positions agree with TRBD2. The material sequenced was memory CD4+ T cells sorted from blood. Subset given: CD45RA-negative fraction. CDR3 sequence: CASSPSTSDQETQYF. The CDR3 nucleotides read TGTGCCAGCAGTCCAAGTACTAGCGACCAAGAGACCCAGTACTTC.